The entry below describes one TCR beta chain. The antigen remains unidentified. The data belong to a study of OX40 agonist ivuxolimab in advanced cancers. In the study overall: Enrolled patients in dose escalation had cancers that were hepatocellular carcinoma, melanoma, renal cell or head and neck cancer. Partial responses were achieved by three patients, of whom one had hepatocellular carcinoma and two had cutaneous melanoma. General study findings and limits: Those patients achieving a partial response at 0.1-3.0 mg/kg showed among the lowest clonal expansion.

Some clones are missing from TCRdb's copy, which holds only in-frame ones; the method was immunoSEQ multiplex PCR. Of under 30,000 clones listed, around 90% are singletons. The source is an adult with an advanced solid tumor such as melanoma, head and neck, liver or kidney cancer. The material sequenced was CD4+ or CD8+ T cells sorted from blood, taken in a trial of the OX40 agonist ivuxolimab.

The CDR3 DNA reads as TGCGCCAGCAGCCCACTGGGTAAGGGGGGTAATGAGCAGTTCTTC. Translated, it gives CASSPLGKGGNEQFF. V usage is TRBV4-3 and J usage is TRBJ2-1; D could derive from TRBD1 or TRBD2 (6 bases each). Germline CDR1 LGHNA, CDR2 YSLEER. The CDR3 has 15 residues. V lost 4 bases and J 7 bases, leaving 17 bases between the germline ends.